Given below is one T cell receptor beta chain in context. This record comes from a study of blood T cell repertoires in COVID-19. Germline V gene lookup returns CDR1 SGHTA and CDR2 FQGTGA. This CDR3 contains 21 residues. The ends lost 0 bases at V and 2 bases at J; junction bases unmatched: 22. Source study methods: Amplifying reference gene primers gave estimates of nucleated cell counts. Profiling relied on immunoSEQ multiplex PCR, and the TCRdb table lists in-frame clones only, not all of them. The D gene and trimming were derived from the DNA, and the V and J assignments and clone size from that table. The sample yields fewer than 400,000 clones, about 90% seen once.

The sequenced sample consisted of peripheral blood. The V gene is TRBV7-3, the J gene TRBJ2-7, with 7 bases fitting TRBD1. The receptor comes from a woman in her twenties or thirties with COVID-19, enrolled during active disease. CDR3 in amino acids: CASSLTWGPGQQTRAAYEQYF. Here the CDR3 DNA reads TGTGCCAGCAGCTTAACGTGGGGGCCGGGACAGCAAACGAGAGCTGCCTACGAGCAGTACTTC.